This T cell receptor (beta chain) was sequenced for a study of regulatory T cells in long-lasting Graves disease (dated by TCRdb to 2020 to 2023). Study-wide context: Persistent Graves' disease was defined as antithyroid drug treatment for over 5 years with persistently positive TSH receptor autoantibodies. On average, persistent Graves' disease patients in the clinical cohort had been on antithyroid drugs for about 10.3 years. Peripheral blood TCR sequencing and RNA sequencing compared persistent Graves' disease patients with newly diagnosed Graves' disease patients. The study was registered as a clinical trial and conducted in China. A total of 35 or so samples underwent TCR sequencing: some 13 from persistent and some 20 from newly diagnosed Graves' disease patients.

What the study reported, not specific to this receptor: More public clonotypes were shared among persistent patients (about 2,800) than among newly diagnosed patients (966). Persistent disease showed preferential use of TRBV28, TRBJ1-2 and TRBJ2-5, whereas newly diagnosed disease favored TRBV20-1 and TRBJ2-1. Compared with newly diagnosed patients, patients with persistent Graves' disease had lower TCR Shannon entropy and fewer highly expanded clones, which suggests clonal expansion. The small sample size was acknowledged by the authors as a limitation that may reduce accuracy. Only peripheral blood was studied, because thyroid tissue, the primary lesion, was inaccessible. Only the TCR beta chain was sequenced and analyzed.

This specimen's time point label, per the study, means: persistent/refractory GD, antithyroid drugs over 5 years with positive TRAb. RNA was extracted from PBMCs in TRIzol for both TCR sequencing and RNA sequencing. Graves' disease was diagnosed according to American Thyroid Association guidelines. Recruitment of patients was carried out at an endocrinology department in Xi'an, China. Each patient gave 8.5 to 9.5 milliliters of peripheral blood, collected in an EDTA anticoagulant tube. Ficoll Paque Plus density gradient separation was used to isolate PBMCs, and no additional T cell sorting was done. An Agilent 2100 Bioanalyzer and agarose gel were used to check RNA quality, while a NanoDrop 2000 measured RNA concentration. The library was prepared using multiplex PCR. Sequenced on an Illumina HiSeq 4000. TCR beta libraries were built with iRepertoire HTBI primers and Arm-PCR amplification of CDR3 regions. PCR products were gel purified before sequencing. From the authors' description of their analysis: Across samples, fewer than 70 TRBV and around 15 TRBJ segments were identified and used for gene usage analysis of CDR3 amino acid clonotypes. Filtered high-quality paired reads were merged into contigs using COPE and FqMerger. BLAST was used to align contigs to IMGT TRBV, TRBD and TRBJ reference genes, with CDR3 defined following IMGT. Highly expanded clones were defined as clonotypes with a frequency above 0.1%. Shannon entropy served as the measure of repertoire diversity, while the Gini coefficient captured V-J evenness. Public clonotypes were defined as clonotypes shared by more than one individual. TCRdb reprocessing: public reads trimmed at Q25 with fastp, clones called with MiXCR, in-frame beta chains kept. Every distinct CDR3 protein forms one entry, paired with its most common genes and DNA. These V and J calls originate from TCRdb's pipeline instead of the authors' own analysis. This sample has 450,000 or so distinct CDR3 sequences in its table, and 20% to 25% of those were observed once. Roughly 13% of the sample is taken by the ten largest.

CDR1 SGHRS and CDR2 YFSETQ are derived from the germline V gene. Deletion took 4 bases off V and 5 bases off J, with a span of 19 bases between the germline ends. From the cysteine up to the phenylalanine, the CDR3 has a length of 15 residues. CDR3 DNA is the only sequence kept; it has 45 bases, read in frame from the first base. On this clonotype itself: Its cognate antigen has yet to be identified. No clone much larger than this one lies a single base away; base qualities are absent.

This clonotype was obtained from a female donor with Graves disease. The receptor chain draws on TRBV5-1 and TRBJ2-7, with no D gene named confidently. This sample comprised peripheral blood mononuclear cells (PBMCs), obtained when the disease was refractory, from a patient treated with antithyroid drugs. This receptor has the CDR3 CASSPPREGNDEQYF. The nucleotides read TGCGCCAGCAGCCCCCCAAGGGAAGGGAACGACGAGCAGTACTTC.